This T cell receptor (beta chain) emerged from a study of T cells in Graves' hyperthyroidism and ophthalmopathy. TCR beta CDR3 regions were amplified from RNA transcripts. An initial round of RT-PCR targeting the TCR CDR3 relied on the HTBI primer set. TCRdb reanalysed the multiplex PCR reads using MiXCR and keeps one entry per CDR3 protein. This table has 500,000 to 750,000 distinct CDR3 sequences, 46% appearing once. V was shortened by 5 bases and J by 10 bases, with 6 bases between the two germline ends. Germline V CDR1 and CDR2: SGHVS, FNYEAQ. The CDR3 sequence is 11 residues long. Findings and caveats of the study: Most thyroid clonotypes with frequency above 0.001 were detected in blood.

Details on this clonotype: Its specificity is not known.

The material sequenced was peripheral blood or thyroid tissue (not recorded which). This sequence was found in a woman aged 18-29 years with Graves' hyperthyroidism. The chain employs TRBV7-6 and TRBJ1-6, with D unresolved. Here the CDR3 reads CASSTGSPLHF. In nucleotides, the CDR3 is TGTGCCAGCAGCACTGGGTCACCCCTCCACTTT.